These 11 T cell receptor beta chains came from one sample sequenced in a study of CD8+ T cells in alopecia areata. In each case, RNA was isolated and then reverse transcribed into cDNA as the sequencing template. The data were produced by immunoSEQ multiplex PCR, yet TCRdb's version contains in-frame clones alone and is incomplete. Of about 110,000 clones listed, approximately 59% are singletons. Sequencing was carried out using CD8+ T cells sorted from blood. These receptors originate from a human donor in good health.

This clone appeared a few times. This chain connects TRBV19 to TRBJ1-1; no clear D gene. The germline gives CDR1 LNHDA, CDR2 SQIVND (reference sequence). The CDR3 loop spans 13 amino acids. Trimming took off 6 bases at V and 4 bases at J, with 12 bases between the two ends. This CDR3 reads CASSAKGITEAFF. The CDR3 DNA sequence: TGTGCCAGTAGCGCCAAGGGAATCACTGAAGCTTTCTTT.

This clone was counted a single time. The chain couples TRBV15 to TRBJ1-1; 8 bases map to TRBD1. CDR1 is LNHNV and CDR2 is YYDKDF in the germline V gene (reference sequence). The junction had 11 bases not matched to a gene; V was cut back by 4 bases and J by 7 bases. CDR3 length: 15 residues. The CDR3 DNA is TGTGCCACCAGCACCTTAACTCAGGGGGCTAGTGAAGCTTTCTTT. Protein product: CATSTLTQGASEAFF. The full variable domain, rest sourced from reference TRBV15 and TRBJ1-1, is DAMVIQNPRYQVTQFGKPVTLSCSQTLNHNVMYWYQQKSSQAPKLLFHYYDKDFNNEADTPDNFQSRRPNTSFCFLDIRSPGLGDTAMYLCATSTLTQGASEAFFGQGTRLTVV.

The chain carries TRBV2 and TRBJ1-2; TRBD1 matches 8 bases. The junction had 9 bases not matched to a gene; V was cut back by 8 bases and J by 4 bases. Germline CDR1 is SNHLY and CDR2 is FYNNEI. This CDR3 contains 14 residues. CDR3 coding DNA: TGTGCCAGCTCTATAACAGGACAGGGCTATGGCTACACCTTC. It encodes CASSITGQGYGYTF.

CDR3 bases: TGTGCCAGCCGACAGGGGTATGGCTACACCTTC. This encodes CASRQGYGYTF. The rearrangement uses TRBV25-1 and TRBJ1-2, with 8 bases that match TRBD1. Germline V gives CDR1 MGHDK, CDR2 SYGVNS. The CDR3 is 11 residues long. The V segment lost 8 bases and the J segment 5 bases; nucleotides outside the gene matches: 1.

The gene calls are TRBV28 and TRBJ2-2, with D possibly TRBD1 on 5 matching bases. CDR3 length equals 14 residues. V lost 3 bases, J lost 4 bases, and 9 bases lay in between. The V gene's germline CDR1 is MDHEN and CDR2 SYDVKM. The CDR3 region has the DNA TGTGCCAGCAGTTTCCGACAGAGCACCGGGGAGCTGTTTTTT. It is translated as CASSFRQSTGELFF.

This clone appeared once. The DNA for the CDR3 is TGCGCCAGCAGCAACACCTGGCTTCAGGCGGACTCTGGGGCCAACGTCCTGACTTTC. It translates to CASSNTWLQADSGANVLTF. This sequence joins TRBV4-1 and TRBJ2-6; no clear D. CDR1 and CDR2 from the germline V gene are MGHRA and YSYEKL. The CDR3 runs to 19 residues. V shed 5 bases and J shed 0 bases, with 20 bases lying between them.

This sequence joins TRBV9 and TRBJ2-1; 8 bases are shared with TRBD2. In germline, CDR1 is SGDLS, CDR2 YYNGEE. There are 16 residues in the CDR3. The trim removed 2 bases at V and 7 bases at J, leaving 11 bases unmatched. CDR3 bases: TGTGCCAGCAGCGTCGCCCTAGGGCGGGGGGAAAATGAGCAGTTCTTC. It translates to CASSVALGRGENEQFF.

This rearrangement joins TRBV27 to TRBJ1-1, with a tentative D call TRBD1 (5 bases). CDR3 size: 15 residues. Germline CDR1 is MNHEY and CDR2 is SMNVEV (reference sequence). The germline V and J ends were trimmed by 3 bases and 5 bases, with 16 bases remaining between them. The CDR3 region has the DNA TGTGCCAGCAGTTTGGGACCCCTGGATTCAACTGAAGCTTTCTTT. This gives the protein CASSLGPLDSTEAFF.

The chain recombines TRBV11-2 with TRBJ2-7; D is unresolved. There are 10 residues in the CDR3. Germline V lookup: CDR1 SGHAT, CDR2 FQNNGV. Trimming left V 4 bases short and J 2 bases short, with 0 bases between. This chain's CDR3 is CASSSYEQYF. CDR3 DNA sequence: TGTGCCAGCAGCTCCTACGAGCAGTACTTC. The complete variable domain, with remaining parts taken from reference TRBV11-2 and TRBJ2-7, reads EAGVAQSPRYKIIEKRQSVAFWCNPISGHATLYWYQQILGQGPKLLIQFQNNGVVDDSQLPKDRFSAERLKGVDSTLKIQPAKLEDSAVYLCASSSYEQYFGPGTRLTVT.

The chain carries TRBV9 and TRBJ2-2; possible D gene TRBD2, 6 bases. The V end was cut by 0 bases, the J end by 1 base, with 16 bases between. The CDR3 sequence is 18 residues long. The germline CDR1 and CDR2 sequences are SGDLS and YYNGEE. The CDR3 region is CASSVGYGGDLNTGELFF. The CDR3 DNA follows: TGTGCCAGCAGCGTAGGCTATGGCGGGGATCTGAACACCGGGGAGCTGTTTTTT.

The genes are TRBV5-1 and TRBJ2-1, with TRBD1 as a possible D gene (6 bases). Germline-derived CDR1 and CDR2 are SGHRS and YFSETQ. Deletions cut 0 bases from V and 4 bases from J, with 14 bases between. This CDR3 spans 16 amino acids. CDR3 nucleotides: TGCGCCAGCAGCTTGGTTGGGGGCGCTGGGTACAATGAGCAGTTCTTC. This encodes CASSLVGGAGYNEQFF.